Listed below are T cell receptor beta chains from one sample, sequenced in a study of OX40 agonist ivuxolimab in advanced cancers. Method: immunoSEQ multiplex PCR; TCRdb's copy keeps in-frame clones and lacks some. Of about 62,000 clones in the sample, roughly 85% were seen once. This sample comprised CD4+ or CD8+ T cells sorted from blood, obtained in a trial of the OX40 agonist ivuxolimab. The receptors here all came from an adult with an advanced solid tumor such as melanoma, head and neck, liver or kidney cancer. Each CDR3 is given with its conserved first and last residue. Fields, in order: V gene, D gene, J gene, clone size, CDR3 DNA, CDR3 protein. A D gene is named only where the DNA matches it firmly. Expanded clones get a size class; other rows say once, few or many, or leave the size out.

V gene: TRBV14
D gene: TRBD2
J gene: TRBJ2-3
clone size: -
CDR3 DNA: TGTGCCAGCAGCTACCGGACTAGCGGGAGCACAGATACGCAGTATTTT
CDR3 protein: CASSYRTSGSTDTQYF

V gene: TRBV27
D gene: -
J gene: TRBJ2-7
clone size: -
CDR3 DNA: TGTGCCAGCAGTATACACGGGAGTACGGAATACGAGCAGTACTTC
CDR3 protein: CASSIHGSTEYEQYF

V gene: TRBV6-6
D gene: -
J gene: TRBJ1-1
clone size: -
CDR3 DNA: TGTGCCAGCAGCGGAGCTGGGGTAGCTGAAGCTTTCTTT
CDR3 protein: CASSGAGVAEAFF

V gene: TRBV4-1
D gene: TRBD1
J gene: TRBJ2-7
clone size: -
CDR3 DNA: TGCGCCAGCAGCCAAGGGAGACAGGGGGCCTCGGACGAGCAGTACTTC
CDR3 protein: CASSQGRQGASDEQYF

V gene: TRBV14
D gene: -
J gene: TRBJ1-4
clone size: -
CDR3 DNA: TGTGCCAGCAGCCAAGGACGGGAAAAACTGTTTTTT
CDR3 protein: CASSQGREKLFF

V gene: TRBV27
D gene: -
J gene: TRBJ1-1
clone size: -
CDR3 DNA: TGTGCCAGCAGGCAGCAGGCGAACACTGAAGCTTTCTTT
CDR3 protein: CASRQQANTEAFF

V gene: TRBV7-8
D gene: TRBD2
J gene: TRBJ2-1
clone size: -
CDR3 DNA: TGTGCCAGCAGCCCGACTAGCGGGTGGGAGCAGTTCTTC
CDR3 protein: CASSPTSGWEQFF

V gene: TRBV6-1
D gene: -
J gene: TRBJ2-2
clone size: -
CDR3 DNA: TGTGCCAGCAGTGCGGGCCCCGCAACCGGGGAGCTGTTTTTT
CDR3 protein: CASSAGPATGELFF

V gene: TRBV9
D gene: -
J gene: TRBJ2-2
clone size: once
CDR3 DNA: TGTGCCAGCAGCGTGACAGTAGGCGGGGAGCTGTTTTTT
CDR3 protein: CASSVTVGGELFF

V gene: TRBV5-8
D gene: TRBD1
J gene: TRBJ2-7
clone size: -
CDR3 DNA: TGTGCCAGCAGCTTGAGGACAGGACAGTACGAGCAGTACTTC
CDR3 protein: CASSLRTGQYEQYF

V gene: TRBV28
D gene: -
J gene: TRBJ2-1
clone size: -
CDR3 DNA: TGTGCCGGTCAGGGGGGTAGCTCCTACAATGAGCAGTTCTTC
CDR3 protein: CAGQGGSSYNEQFF

V gene: TRBV9
D gene: -
J gene: TRBJ2-3
clone size: -
CDR3 DNA: TGTGCCAGCAGCCTGTCCGCCCGCACAGATACGCAGTATTTT
CDR3 protein: CASSLSARTDTQYF

V gene: TRBV5-5
D gene: -
J gene: TRBJ1-2
clone size: -
CDR3 DNA: TGTGCCAGCAGCTTGGGCACCTATGGCTACACCTTC
CDR3 protein: CASSLGTYGYTF

V gene: TRBV10-3
D gene: -
J gene: TRBJ2-1
clone size: -
CDR3 DNA: TGTGCCATCATAACTACCCACGTCACAGGGATGGTTGAGCAGTTCTTC
CDR3 protein: CAIITTHVTGMVEQFF

V gene: TRBV27
D gene: -
J gene: TRBJ1-2
clone size: few
CDR3 DNA: TGTGCCAGCACCCCCCCCGACAGTAACTATGGCTACACCTTC
CDR3 protein: CASTPPDSNYGYTF

V gene: TRBV7-2
D gene: -
J gene: TRBJ2-7
clone size: -
CDR3 DNA: TGTGCCAGCAGCACCCAATCGGCGGGCTCCTACGAGCAGTACTTC
CDR3 protein: CASSTQSAGSYEQYF

V gene: TRBV27
D gene: -
J gene: TRBJ2-5
clone size: -
CDR3 DNA: TGTGCCAGCAGTTTAAAGCAACAGCCTAAAGAGACCCAGTACTTC
CDR3 protein: CASSLKQQPKETQYF

V gene: TRBV5-4
D gene: -
J gene: TRBJ2-3
clone size: -
CDR3 DNA: TGTGCCAGCAGCTTGAGGGACCACCCTCTAGATACGCAGTATTTT
CDR3 protein: CASSLRDHPLDTQYF

V gene: TRBV29-1
D gene: -
J gene: TRBJ2-1
clone size: -
CDR3 DNA: TGCAGCGTTGGGGACTGGGGAGAGTTCTTC
CDR3 protein: CSVGDWGEFF

V gene: TRBV29-1
D gene: TRBD1
J gene: TRBJ1-5
clone size: -
CDR3 DNA: TGCAGCATCCGGGACAGGGACGATCAGCCCCAGCATTTT
CDR3 protein: CSIRDRDDQPQHF

V gene: TRBV2
D gene: TRBD2
J gene: TRBJ2-3
clone size: few
CDR3 DNA: TGTGCCAGCAGGGAGGGTCGGACTAGCGGGGGGCCCTTTGTGAGCACAGATACGCAGTATTTT
CDR3 protein: CASREGRTSGGPFVSTDTQYF

V gene: TRBV7-9
D gene: -
J gene: TRBJ2-2
clone size: -
CDR3 DNA: TGTGCCAGCAGCCCTAGCTCCGCCGGGGAGCTGTTTTTT
CDR3 protein: CASSPSSAGELFF

V gene: TRBV7-8
D gene: -
J gene: TRBJ1-3
clone size: -
CDR3 DNA: TGTGCCAGCAGCTACCTCTGGAGTTCTGGAAACACCATATATTTT
CDR3 protein: CASSYLWSSGNTIYF

V gene: TRBV7-2
D gene: -
J gene: TRBJ2-7
clone size: -
CDR3 DNA: TGTGCCAGCAGCCCCCAGGGACTTGAGCAGTACTTC
CDR3 protein: CASSPQGLEQYF

V gene: TRBV27
D gene: -
J gene: TRBJ1-1
clone size: -
CDR3 DNA: TGTGCCAGCAGTTTAGAGGGGCGCACTGAAGCTTTCTTT
CDR3 protein: CASSLEGRTEAFF

V gene: TRBV11-2
D gene: -
J gene: TRBJ2-4
clone size: -
CDR3 DNA: TGTGCCAGCAGCTTAGGTGGAGGAGGGCAAAACATTCAGTACTTC
CDR3 protein: CASSLGGGGQNIQYF

V gene: TRBV6-1
D gene: -
J gene: TRBJ1-5
clone size: -
CDR3 DNA: TGTGCCGGAGCCAGGGACCCTTTAAACAATCAGCCCCAGCATTTT
CDR3 protein: CAGARDPLNNQPQHF

V gene: TRBV29-1
D gene: -
J gene: TRBJ2-1
clone size: -
CDR3 DNA: TGCAGCGTTGAGCCCGACAATGAGCAGTTCTTC
CDR3 protein: CSVEPDNEQFF

V gene: TRBV10-3
D gene: -
J gene: TRBJ2-7
clone size: -
CDR3 DNA: TGTGCCATCAGTGATCGGACACATAGCTCCTACGAGCAGTACTTC
CDR3 protein: CAISDRTHSSYEQYF

V gene: TRBV7-3
D gene: -
J gene: TRBJ1-1
clone size: few
CDR3 DNA: TGTGCCAGCAGCGCAACAGGGTCCACTGAAGCTTTCTTT
CDR3 protein: CASSATGSTEAFF

V gene: TRBV19
D gene: -
J gene: TRBJ2-2
clone size: -
CDR3 DNA: TGTGCCAGCCGAGAGGGGCCGGGCACCGGGGAGCTGTTTTTT
CDR3 protein: CASREGPGTGELFF

V gene: TRBV4-1
D gene: -
J gene: TRBJ1-4
clone size: -
CDR3 DNA: TGCGCCAGCAGCTTTCGGTCGGTGCTTAATGAAAAACTGTTTTTT
CDR3 protein: CASSFRSVLNEKLFF

V gene: TRBV27
D gene: -
J gene: TRBJ2-2
clone size: once
CDR3 DNA: TGTGCCAGCAGTTTAGTTCACCTACAGGAAACAGAGAACACCGGGGAGCTGTTTTTT
CDR3 protein: CASSLVHLQETENTGELFF

V gene: TRBV18
D gene: -
J gene: TRBJ2-5
clone size: -
CDR3 DNA: TGTGCCAGCTCACCAGGCCAGCAAGAGACCCAGTACTTC
CDR3 protein: CASSPGQQETQYF

V gene: TRBV28
D gene: TRBD2
J gene: TRBJ2-5
clone size: -
CDR3 DNA: TGTGCCAGCAGTTTGGGGCGGGGGGGCTCGTCGGAGACCCAGTACTTC
CDR3 protein: CASSLGRGGSSETQYF

V gene: TRBV4-1
D gene: TRBD1
J gene: TRBJ2-4
clone size: -
CDR3 DNA: TGCGCCAGCAGCCCAAGGGACAGGCTAGCCAAAAACATTCAGTACTTC
CDR3 protein: CASSPRDRLAKNIQYF

V gene: TRBV7-2
D gene: TRBD2
J gene: TRBJ2-7
clone size: once
CDR3 DNA: TGTGCCAGCAGCCCGTTAGCGGGAGCTGGCGAGCAGTACTTC
CDR3 protein: CASSPLAGAGEQYF